This TCR beta chain was sequenced during a study of blood T cell repertoires in COVID-19. V shed 2 bases, J shed 7 bases, and the junction held 1 base outside the gene matches. The germline gives CDR1 SGHTA, CDR2 FQGTGA. This CDR3 is 13 amino acids long. Clones were sequenced by immunoSEQ multiplex PCR, and TCRdb holds only the in-frame ones, with some missing. The sample consists of about 160,000 clones, around 82% of them appearing once. The chain combines TRBV7-3 with TRBJ2-1; 8 bases align to TRBD2. Sequenced input: PBMCs or T cells enriched from blood (not recorded which). The clonotype originates from a man aged 55 to 69 who had recovered from COVID-19. The CDR3 DNA reads TGTGCCAGCAGCTTACGGGAGGGAAATGAGCAGTTCTTC. Its protein product is CASSLREGNEQFF.